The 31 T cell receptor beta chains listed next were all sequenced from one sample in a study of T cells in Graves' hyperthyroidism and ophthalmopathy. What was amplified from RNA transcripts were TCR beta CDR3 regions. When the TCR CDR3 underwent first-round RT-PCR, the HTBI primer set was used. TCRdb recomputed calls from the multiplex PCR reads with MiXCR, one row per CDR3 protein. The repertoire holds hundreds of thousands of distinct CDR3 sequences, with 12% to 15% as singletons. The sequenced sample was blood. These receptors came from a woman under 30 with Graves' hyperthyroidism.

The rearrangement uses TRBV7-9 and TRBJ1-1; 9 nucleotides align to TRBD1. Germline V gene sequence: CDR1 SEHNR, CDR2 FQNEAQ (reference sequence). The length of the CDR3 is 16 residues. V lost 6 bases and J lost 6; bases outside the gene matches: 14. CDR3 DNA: TGTGCCAGCAGGGGGGTTGGGGGACAGGGTCGCGCTGAAGCTTTCTTT. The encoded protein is CASRGVGGQGRAEAFF.

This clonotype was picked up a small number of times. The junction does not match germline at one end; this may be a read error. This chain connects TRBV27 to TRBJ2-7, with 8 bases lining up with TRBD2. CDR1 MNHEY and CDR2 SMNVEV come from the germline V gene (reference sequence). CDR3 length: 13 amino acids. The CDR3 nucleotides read TGTGCCAGCAGAGGACTAGCCTCCGACGAGCAGTACTTC. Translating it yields CASRGLASDEQYF.

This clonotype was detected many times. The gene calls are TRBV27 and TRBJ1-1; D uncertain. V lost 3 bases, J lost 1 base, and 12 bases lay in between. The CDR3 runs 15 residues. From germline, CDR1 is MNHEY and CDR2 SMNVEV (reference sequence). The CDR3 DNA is TGTGCCAGCAGTTTCTACGGAGGGTCGAACACTGAAGCTTTCTTT. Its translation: CASSFYGGSNTEAFF.

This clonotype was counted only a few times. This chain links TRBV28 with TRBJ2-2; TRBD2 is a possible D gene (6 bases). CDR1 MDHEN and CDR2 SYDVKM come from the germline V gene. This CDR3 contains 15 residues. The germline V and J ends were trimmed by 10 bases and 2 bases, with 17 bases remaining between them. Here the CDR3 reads CATTLGGINTGELFF. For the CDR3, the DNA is TGTGCCACCACCCTTGGCGGGATAAACACCGGGGAGCTGTTTTTT.

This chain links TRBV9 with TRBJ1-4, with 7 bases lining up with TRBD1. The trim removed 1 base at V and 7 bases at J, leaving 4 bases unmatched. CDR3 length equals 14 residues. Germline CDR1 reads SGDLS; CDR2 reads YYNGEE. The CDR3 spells CASSVNQGGEKLFF. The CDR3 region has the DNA TGTGCCAGCAGCGTAAACCAGGGGGGTGAAAAACTGTTTTTT. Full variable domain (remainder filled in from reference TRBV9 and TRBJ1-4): DSGVTQTPKHLITATGQRVTLRCSPRSGDLSVYWYQQSLDQGLQFLIQYYNGEERAKGNILERFSAQQFPDLHSELNLSSLELGDSALYFCASSVNQGGEKLFFGSGTQLSVL.

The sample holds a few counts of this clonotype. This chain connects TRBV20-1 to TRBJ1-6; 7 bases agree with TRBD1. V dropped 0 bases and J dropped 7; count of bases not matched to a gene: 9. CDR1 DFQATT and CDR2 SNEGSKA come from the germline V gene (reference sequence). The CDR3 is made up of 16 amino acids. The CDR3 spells CSAREVTGLGNSPLHF. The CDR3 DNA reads TGCAGTGCTAGAGAGGTGACAGGGCTGGGAAATTCACCCCTCCACTTT.

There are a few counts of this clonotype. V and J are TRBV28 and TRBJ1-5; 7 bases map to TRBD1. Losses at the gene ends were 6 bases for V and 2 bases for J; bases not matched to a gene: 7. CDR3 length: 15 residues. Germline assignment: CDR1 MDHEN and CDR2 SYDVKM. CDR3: CASSRQGSGNQPQHF. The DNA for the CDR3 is TGTGCCAGCAGCCGACAGGGAAGCGGCAATCAGCCCCAGCATTTT.

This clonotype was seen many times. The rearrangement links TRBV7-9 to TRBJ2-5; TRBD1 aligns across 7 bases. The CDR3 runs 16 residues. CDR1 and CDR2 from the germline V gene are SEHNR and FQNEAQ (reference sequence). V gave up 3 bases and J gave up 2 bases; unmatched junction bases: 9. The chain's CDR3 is CASSLYGTERQETQYF. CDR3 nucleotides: TGTGCCAGCAGCTTGTATGGGACAGAGCGACAAGAGACCCAGTACTTC.

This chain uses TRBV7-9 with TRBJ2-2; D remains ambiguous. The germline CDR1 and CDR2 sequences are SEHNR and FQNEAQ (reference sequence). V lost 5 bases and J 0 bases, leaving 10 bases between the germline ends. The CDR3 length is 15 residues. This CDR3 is CASSPTSPNTGELFF. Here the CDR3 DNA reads TGTGCCAGCAGCCCGACAAGCCCGAACACCGGGGAGCTGTTTTTT.

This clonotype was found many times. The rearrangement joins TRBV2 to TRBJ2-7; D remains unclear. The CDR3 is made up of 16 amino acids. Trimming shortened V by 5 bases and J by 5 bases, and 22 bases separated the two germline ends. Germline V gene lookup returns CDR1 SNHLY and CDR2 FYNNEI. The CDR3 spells CASSTSQELGRHEQYF. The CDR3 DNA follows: TGTGCCAGCAGTACGTCCCAGGAACTCGGAAGGCACGAGCAGTACTTC.

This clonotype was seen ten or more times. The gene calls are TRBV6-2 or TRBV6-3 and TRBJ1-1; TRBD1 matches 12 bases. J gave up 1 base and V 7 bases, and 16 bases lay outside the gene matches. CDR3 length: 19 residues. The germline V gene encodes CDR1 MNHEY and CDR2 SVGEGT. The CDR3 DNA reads TGTGCCAGCACCGGTGGGACAGGGGGCGTTTTTGCTTCGAACACTGAAGCTTTCTTT. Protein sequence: CASTGGTGGVFASNTEAFF.

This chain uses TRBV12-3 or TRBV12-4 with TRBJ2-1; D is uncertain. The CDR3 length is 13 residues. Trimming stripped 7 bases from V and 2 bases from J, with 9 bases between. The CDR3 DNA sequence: TGTGCCAGCACCGGTGAGACCTACAATGAGCAGTTCTTC. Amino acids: CASTGETYNEQFF.

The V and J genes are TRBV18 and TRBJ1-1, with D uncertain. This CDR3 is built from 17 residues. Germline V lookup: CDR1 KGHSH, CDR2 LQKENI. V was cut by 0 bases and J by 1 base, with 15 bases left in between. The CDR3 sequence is CASSPPPAADGNTEAFF. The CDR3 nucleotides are TGTGCCAGCTCACCACCCCCGGCGGCGGACGGGAACACTGAAGCTTTCTTT. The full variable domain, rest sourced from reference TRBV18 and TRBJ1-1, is NAGVMQNPRHLVRRRGQEARLRCSPMKGHSHVYWYRQLPEEGLKFMVYLQKENIIDESGMPKERFSAEFPKEGPSILRIQQVVRGDSAAYFCASSPPPAADGNTEAFFGQGTRLTVV.

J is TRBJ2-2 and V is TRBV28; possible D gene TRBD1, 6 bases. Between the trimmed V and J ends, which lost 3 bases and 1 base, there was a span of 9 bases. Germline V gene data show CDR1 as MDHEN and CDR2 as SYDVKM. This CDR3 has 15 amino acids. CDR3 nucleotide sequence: TGTGCCAGCAGTTTCGGGACACTGAACACCGGGGAGCTGTTTTTT. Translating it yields CASSFGTLNTGELFF.

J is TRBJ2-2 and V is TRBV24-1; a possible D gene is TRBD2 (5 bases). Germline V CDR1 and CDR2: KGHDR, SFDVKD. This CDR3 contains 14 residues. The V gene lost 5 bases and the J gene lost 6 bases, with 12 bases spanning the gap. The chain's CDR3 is CATSAGEGAGELFF. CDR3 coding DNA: TGTGCCACCAGTGCCGGGGAAGGAGCCGGGGAGCTGTTTTTT.

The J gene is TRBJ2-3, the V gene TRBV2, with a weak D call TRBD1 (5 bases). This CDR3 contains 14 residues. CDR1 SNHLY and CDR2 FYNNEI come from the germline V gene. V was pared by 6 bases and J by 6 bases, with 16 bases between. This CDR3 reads CASSLRQLLDTQYF. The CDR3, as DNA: TGTGCCAGCAGCCTCCGACAGCTGCTGGATACGCAGTATTTT.

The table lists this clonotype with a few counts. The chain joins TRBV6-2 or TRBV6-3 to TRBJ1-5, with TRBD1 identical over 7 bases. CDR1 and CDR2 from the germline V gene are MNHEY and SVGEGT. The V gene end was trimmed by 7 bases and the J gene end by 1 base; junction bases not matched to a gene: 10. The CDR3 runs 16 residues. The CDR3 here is CASTPRGPRSNQPQHF. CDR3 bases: TGTGCCAGCACCCCGAGGGGGCCTCGGAGCAATCAGCCCCAGCATTTT.

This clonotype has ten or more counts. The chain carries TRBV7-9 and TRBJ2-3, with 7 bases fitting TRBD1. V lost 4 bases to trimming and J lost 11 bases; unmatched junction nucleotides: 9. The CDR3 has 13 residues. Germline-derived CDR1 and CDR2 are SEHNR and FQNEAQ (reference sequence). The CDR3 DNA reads TGTGCCAGCAGCTCTGCCGGACAGGTGGAGCAGTATTTT. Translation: CASSSAGQVEQYF.

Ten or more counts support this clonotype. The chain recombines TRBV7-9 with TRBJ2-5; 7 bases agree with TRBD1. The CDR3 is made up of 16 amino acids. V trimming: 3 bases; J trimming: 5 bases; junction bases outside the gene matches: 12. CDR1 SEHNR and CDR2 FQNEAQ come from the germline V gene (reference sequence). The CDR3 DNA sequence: TGTGCCAGCAGCTTCCTTGACAGGGAAGGTCGCGAGACCCAGTACTTC. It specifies CASSFLDREGRETQYF.

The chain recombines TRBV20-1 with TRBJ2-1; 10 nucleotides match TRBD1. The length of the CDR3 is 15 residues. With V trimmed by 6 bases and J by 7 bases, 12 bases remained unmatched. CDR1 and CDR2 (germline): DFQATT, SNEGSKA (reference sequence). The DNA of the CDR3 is TGCAGTGCCCGAATCCGGGACAGGGGCTATAATGAGCAGTTCTTC. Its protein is CSARIRDRGYNEQFF.

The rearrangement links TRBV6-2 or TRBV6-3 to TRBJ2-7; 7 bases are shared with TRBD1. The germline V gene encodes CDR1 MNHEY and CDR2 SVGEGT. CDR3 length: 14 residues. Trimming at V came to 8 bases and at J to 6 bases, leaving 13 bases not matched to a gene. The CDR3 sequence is CASLQTGIRSEQYF. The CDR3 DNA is TGTGCCAGCCTCCAGACAGGGATAAGATCCGAGCAGTACTTC.

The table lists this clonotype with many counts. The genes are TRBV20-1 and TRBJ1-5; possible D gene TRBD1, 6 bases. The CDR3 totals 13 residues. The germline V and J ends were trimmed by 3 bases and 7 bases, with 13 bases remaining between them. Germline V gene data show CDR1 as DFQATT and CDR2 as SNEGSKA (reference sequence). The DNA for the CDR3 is TGCAGTGCTAGTCCAGGGGCGGAACAGCCCCAGCATTTT. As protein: CSASPGAEQPQHF.

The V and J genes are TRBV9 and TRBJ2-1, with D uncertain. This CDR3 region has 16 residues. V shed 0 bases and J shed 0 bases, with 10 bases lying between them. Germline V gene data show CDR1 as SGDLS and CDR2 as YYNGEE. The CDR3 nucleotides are TGTGCCAGCAGCGTAGGGGCCGGAAGCTCCTACAATGAGCAGTTCTTC. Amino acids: CASSVGAGSSYNEQFF.

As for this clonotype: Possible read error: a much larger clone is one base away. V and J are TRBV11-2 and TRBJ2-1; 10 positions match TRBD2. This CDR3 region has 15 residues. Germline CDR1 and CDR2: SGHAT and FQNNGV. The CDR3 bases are TGTGCCAACAGCTCAAAGCGGGAGGGCCACAATGAGCAGTTCTTC. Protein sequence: CANSSKREGHNEQFF.

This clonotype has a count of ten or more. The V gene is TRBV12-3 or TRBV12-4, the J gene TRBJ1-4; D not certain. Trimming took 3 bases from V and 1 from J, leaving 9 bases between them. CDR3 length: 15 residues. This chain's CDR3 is CASSLQPVTNEKLFF. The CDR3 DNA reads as TGTGCCAGCAGTTTGCAACCGGTAACTAATGAAAAACTGTTTTTT.

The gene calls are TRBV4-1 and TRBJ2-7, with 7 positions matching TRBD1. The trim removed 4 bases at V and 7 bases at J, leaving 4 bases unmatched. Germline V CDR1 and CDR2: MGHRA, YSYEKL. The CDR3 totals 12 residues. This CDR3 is CASSPTGKEQYF. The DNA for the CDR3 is TGCGCCAGCAGCCCGACAGGGAAAGAGCAGTACTTC.

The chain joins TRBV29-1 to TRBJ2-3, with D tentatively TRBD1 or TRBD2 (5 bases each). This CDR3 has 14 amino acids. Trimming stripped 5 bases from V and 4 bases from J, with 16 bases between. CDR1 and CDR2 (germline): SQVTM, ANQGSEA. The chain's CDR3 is CSVPPGTGADTQYF. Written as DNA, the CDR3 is TGCAGCGTTCCTCCCGGGACCGGAGCAGATACGCAGTATTTT.

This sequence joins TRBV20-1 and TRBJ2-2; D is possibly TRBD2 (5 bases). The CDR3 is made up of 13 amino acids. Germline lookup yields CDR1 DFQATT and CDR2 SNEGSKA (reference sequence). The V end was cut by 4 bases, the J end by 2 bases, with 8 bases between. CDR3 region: CSAILANTGELFF. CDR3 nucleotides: TGCAGTGCTATCCTAGCAAACACCGGGGAGCTGTTTTTT.

CDR3: CASSLQGTSGFYEQYF. CDR3 coding DNA: TGTGCCAGTAGTCTGCAAGGGACTAGCGGTTTCTACGAGCAGTACTTC. This chain joins TRBV19 and TRBJ2-7; 11 bases agree with TRBD2. V shed 5 bases and J 3 bases; nucleotides not matched to a gene: 9. CDR3 length equals 16 residues. Looked up from germline, CDR1 is LNHDA and CDR2 is SQIVND (reference sequence).

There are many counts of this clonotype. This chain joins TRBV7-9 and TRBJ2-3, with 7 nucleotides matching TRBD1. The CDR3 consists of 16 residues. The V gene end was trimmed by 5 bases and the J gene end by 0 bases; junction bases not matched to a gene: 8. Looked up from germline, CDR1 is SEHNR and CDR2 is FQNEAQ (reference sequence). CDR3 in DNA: TGTGCCAGCAGCCCCGGGGACAGCCTAAGCACAGATACGCAGTATTTT. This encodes CASSPGDSLSTDTQYF. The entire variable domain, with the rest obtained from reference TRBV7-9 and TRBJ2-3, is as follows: DTGVSQNPRHKITKRGQNVTFRCDPISEHNRLYWYRQTLGQGPEFLTYFQNEAQLEKSRLLSDRFSAERPKGSFSTLEIQRTEQGDSAMYLCASSPGDSLSTDTQYFGPGTRLTVL.

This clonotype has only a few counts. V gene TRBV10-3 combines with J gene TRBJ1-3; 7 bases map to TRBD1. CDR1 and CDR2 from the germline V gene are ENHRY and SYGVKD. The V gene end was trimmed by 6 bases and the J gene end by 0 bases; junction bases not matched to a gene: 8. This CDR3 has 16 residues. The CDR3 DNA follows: TGTGCCATCAGGAGGGACAGTAAATCCTCTGGAAACACCATATATTTT. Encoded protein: CAIRRDSKSSGNTIYF.